This T cell receptor beta chain was retrieved from a study of CD8+ T cells in alopecia areata (dated by TCRdb to 2017 to 2018). Notes on the research overall: Treated patients were enrolled in an open-label pilot trial of oral tofacitinib at 5 to 10 mg twice daily for moderate-to-severe alopecia areata. Patients stayed on tofacitinib for 6 to 18 months and then had 6 months of follow-up off drug so that delayed response and recurrence could be assessed. The study used high-throughput TCRbeta sequencing to examine T cell clonal expansion in alopecia areata, in both the C3H/HeJ mouse model and human patients. On the human side, TCRbeta sequencing was run on scalp tissue and on sorted CD4+ and CD8+ peripheral blood T cells from healthy controls and from alopecia areata patients with either patchy or totalis/universalis disease. Patients on tofacitinib were biopsied at baseline and after 4 and 24 weeks of treatment, and several of the patients also had a later scalp biopsy. Scalp clonality was compared among normal scalp (n=4), patchy alopecia areata scalp (n=8), and alopecia totalis/universalis scalp (n=8). RNA came from the PAXgene miRNA kit for fixed scalp, the miRNeasy kit for PBMCs, and the RNeasy kit for mouse skin. TCRbeta CDR3 regions were amplified by immunoSEQ multiplex PCR with 35 Vbeta forward and 13 Jbeta reverse primers. The investigation overall reported the following: TCR sequences shared between patients were less clear than in mice, possibly partly because of HLA diversity in the patient population. Lesional scalp, especially in alopecia totalis/universalis, showed higher clonality and more expanded CD8+ clones than normal scalp, suggesting antigenic drive. Unlike mouse skin, where gammadelta T cells dominate, normal human skin contains resident alphabeta T cells that get sequenced too, which complicates analysis of the scalp TCR repertoire.

V is clipped by 5 bases and J by 3 bases, and the sequence between their germline boundaries is 17 bases long. CDR1 and CDR2, per the germline V gene (reference sequence), are SEHNR and FQNEAQ. Measured from the cysteine to the phenylalanine, the CDR3 is 15 residues long. Of all the DNA, just the CDR3 is kept, 45 bases in frame from base 1. Explained via the paper, the time point label denotes: baseline before oral tofacitinib. Peripheral blood and lesional scalp punch biopsies were obtained from patients with alopecia areata. Human scalp biopsies were immediately fixed in PAXgene tissue containers. The receptor library was made with the immunoSEQ multiplex PCR assay. For TCR sequencing, RNA was extracted from every sample and reverse transcribed into cDNA to serve as template. First-strand cDNA was synthesized with SuperScript III using a 2:1 mix of oligo-dT and random hexamers. A synthetic immune receptor repertoire was used to assess amplification bias, and residual bias was removed computationally. In the authors' own workflow: After raw reads were preprocessed to remove errors, the CDR3 was defined following IMGT conventions as running from the conserved cysteine to phenylalanine. Clonality was computed by normalizing Shannon entropy by log2 of the number of productive unique TCRs and subtracting the result from 1. CD4 or CD8 identity of scalp clones was inferred by cross-referencing scalp TCRbeta sequences with sorted blood CD4 and CD8 repertoires. TCRdb took over this immuneACCESS table, retaining in-frame rearrangements with V and J assigned. Such tables are incomplete; in checked studies, under half of the missing clones stem from an unresolved V gene, and the remainder is unexplained. V and J calls and clone size are those listed in that table; D and trimming were worked out from the DNA. This sample lists just over 5,500 clones; 60% to 70% were detected once. Jointly, the top ten make up about 11% of the sample.

This clone was found a few times. It has no known antigen specificity. No much larger clonotype is one base removed from it; base qualities were not supplied. This material consisted of skin, taken at week 0. The chain uses TRBV7-9 and TRBJ2-7; a weak D assignment points to TRBD2 (6 bases agree). This receptor was identified in a human donor with alopecia areata. The nucleotide sequence reads as follows: TGTGCCAGCAGCAGCAGAGATCTCGGGGGCTACGAGCAGTACTTC. Protein translation: CASSSRDLGGYEQYF.